The sample holds a few counts of the clone carrying this TCR beta chain. Its antigen is not known. This specimen comes from a study of naive and memory T cell subsets. Findings of the study overall: There was no ground truth to check naive and memory subset results.

Both TRBC1 and TRBC2 were covered by a beta constant-region primer of two equimolar oligonucleotides. Four rounds of PCR amplified the ligated cDNA using nested alpha and beta constant-region primers plus SP2. TCRdb passed the UMI-ligation and nested PCR reads through MiXCR, listing each CDR3 protein once. Among more than 6,000 distinct CDR3 sequences, over 25% were seen once, and the ten largest hold about 59%. The length of the CDR3 is 13 residues. Trimming removed 5 bases from V and 6 bases from J; junction bases left unmatched: 2. The TCR sequence derives from a human donor in good health. Sequences were obtained from CD8+ TEMRA cells from blood. The subset denotes: effector memory re-expressing CD45RA, CD45RA+ CD27-. J is TRBJ2-2 and V is TRBV12-3 or TRBV12-4; 8 bases agree with TRBD2. CDR3 in DNA: TGTGCCAGCAGTACGGGAGGGTCCGGGGAGCTGTTTTTT. Its protein product is CASSTGGSGELFF.